The 7 T cell receptor beta chains presented below share a single source sample, sequenced in a study of cytomegalovirus exposure and HLA in healthy donors. The primer mix had 60 Vbeta and 13 Jbeta primers. TCRdb's copy holds only in-frame clones and misses some; the assay was immunoSEQ multiplex PCR. The sample records approximately 110,000 clones, 70% to 80% being singletons. The sample consisted of PBMCs. Receptors originate from a woman aged 40 to 55 in good health and CMV-seropositive.

This clone appeared a few times. This chain uses TRBV19 with TRBJ1-1, with 8 bases identical to TRBD1. Per germline, CDR1 LNHDA and CDR2 SQIVND (reference sequence). This CDR3 has 15 residues. V was pared by 2 bases and J by 4 bases, with 6 bases of the junction left unmatched. This chain's CDR3 is CASSISTTGGTEAFF. CDR3 bases: TGTGCCAGTAGTATATCGACCACAGGGGGCACTGAAGCTTTCTTT.

The chain joins TRBV13 to TRBJ1-1; TRBD1 is a possible D gene (6 bases). With 7 bases removed from V and 9 bases from J, the gap between germline ends came to 15 bases. This CDR3 region has 12 residues. CDR1 and CDR2 (germline): PRHDT, FYEKMQ (reference sequence). CDR3 amino acids: CASIGGQGKAFF. CDR3 sequence (DNA): TGTGCCAGCATCGGGGGGCAGGGGAAAGCTTTCTTT.

V usage is TRBV25-1 and J usage is TRBJ2-2, with 12 nucleotides matching TRBD2. The length of the CDR3 is 17 residues. Germline V gives CDR1 MGHDK, CDR2 SYGVNS. The trim removed 3 bases at V and 7 bases at J, leaving 9 bases unmatched. CDR3 nucleotides: TGTGCCAGCAGTGATCTAGCGGGGGGGCCTCGGGTCGGGGAGCTGTTTTTT. Protein: CASSDLAGGPRVGELFF. The full variable domain, with the rest looked up from reference TRBV25-1 and TRBJ2-2, is EADIYQTPRYLVIGTGKKITLECSQTMGHDKMYWYQQDPGMELHLIHYSYGVNSTEKGDLSSESTVSRIRTEHFPLTLESARPSHTSQYLCASSDLAGGPRVGELFFGEGSRLTVL.

The CDR3 spells CASSSVIRGVREQYF. The CDR3 DNA reads TGTGCCAGCAGCTCAGTTATCCGGGGTGTTCGGGAGCAGTACTTC. The gene calls are TRBV7-9 and TRBJ2-7, with D possibly being TRBD2 (5 bases). The V end was cut by 4 bases, the J end by 7 bases, with 20 bases between. The CDR3 totals 15 residues. Per the germline V gene, CDR1 is SEHNR and CDR2 is FQNEAQ (reference sequence).

DNA for the CDR3: TGTGCCAGTAGTCTCCAGGACAGGGCGAGAGGCTACACCTTC. Encoded protein: CASSLQDRARGYTF. V and J are TRBV19 and TRBJ1-2; TRBD1 agrees at 8 bases. With V trimmed by 5 bases and J by 8 bases, 10 bases remained unmatched. Germline CDR1 and CDR2: LNHDA and SQIVND (reference sequence). The CDR3 runs 14 residues.

The chain couples TRBV4-1 to TRBJ1-6, with 8 positions matching TRBD1. The germline gives CDR1 MGHRA, CDR2 YSYEKL. The junction had 12 bases not matched to a gene; V was cut back by 0 bases and J by 14 bases. The CDR3 length is 16 residues. CDR3 DNA: TGCGCCAGCAGCCAAGATGAGGGCAGGGGGCAATCAACCCTCCACTTT. Translated: CASSQDEGRGQSTLHF.

The chain recombines TRBV11-3 with TRBJ1-2, with a weak D call TRBD1 (6 bases). V dropped 3 bases and J dropped 3 bases, with 20 bases sitting between them. The CDR3 extends over 17 amino acids. The germline gives CDR1 SGHNT, CDR2 YENEEA. The CDR3 is CASSLPRRATGYYGYTF. CDR3 sequence (DNA): TGTGCCAGCAGCTTGCCACGACGGGCTACAGGGTACTATGGCTACACCTTC.